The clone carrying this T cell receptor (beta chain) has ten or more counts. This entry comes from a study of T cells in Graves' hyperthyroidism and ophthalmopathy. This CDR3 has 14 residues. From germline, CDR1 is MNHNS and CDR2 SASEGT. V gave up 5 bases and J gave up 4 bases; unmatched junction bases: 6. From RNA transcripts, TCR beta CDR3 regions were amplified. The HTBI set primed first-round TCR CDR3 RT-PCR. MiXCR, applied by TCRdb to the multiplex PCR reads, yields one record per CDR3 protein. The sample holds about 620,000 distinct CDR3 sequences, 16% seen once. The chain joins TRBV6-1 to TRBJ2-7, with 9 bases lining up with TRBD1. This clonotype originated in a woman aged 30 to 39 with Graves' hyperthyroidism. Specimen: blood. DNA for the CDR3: TGTGCCAGCAGTTATCACGGACAGGGGTACGAGCAGTACTTC. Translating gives CASSYHGQGYEQYF.